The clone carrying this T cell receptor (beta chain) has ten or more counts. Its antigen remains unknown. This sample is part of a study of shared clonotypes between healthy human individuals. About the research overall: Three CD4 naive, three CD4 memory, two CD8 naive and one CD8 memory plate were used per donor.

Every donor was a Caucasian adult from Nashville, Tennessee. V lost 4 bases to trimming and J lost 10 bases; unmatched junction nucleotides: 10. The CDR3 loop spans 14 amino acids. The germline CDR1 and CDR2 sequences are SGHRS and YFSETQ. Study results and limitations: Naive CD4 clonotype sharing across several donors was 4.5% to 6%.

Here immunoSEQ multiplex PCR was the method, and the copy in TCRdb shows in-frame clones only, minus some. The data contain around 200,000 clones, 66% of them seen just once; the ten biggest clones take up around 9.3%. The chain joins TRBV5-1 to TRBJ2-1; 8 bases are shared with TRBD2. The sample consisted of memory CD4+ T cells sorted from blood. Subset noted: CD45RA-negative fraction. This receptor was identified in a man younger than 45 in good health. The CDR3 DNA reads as TGCGCCAGCAGCATTGAACCAGCGGGAGCCGAGCAGTTCTTC. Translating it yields CASSIEPAGAEQFF.